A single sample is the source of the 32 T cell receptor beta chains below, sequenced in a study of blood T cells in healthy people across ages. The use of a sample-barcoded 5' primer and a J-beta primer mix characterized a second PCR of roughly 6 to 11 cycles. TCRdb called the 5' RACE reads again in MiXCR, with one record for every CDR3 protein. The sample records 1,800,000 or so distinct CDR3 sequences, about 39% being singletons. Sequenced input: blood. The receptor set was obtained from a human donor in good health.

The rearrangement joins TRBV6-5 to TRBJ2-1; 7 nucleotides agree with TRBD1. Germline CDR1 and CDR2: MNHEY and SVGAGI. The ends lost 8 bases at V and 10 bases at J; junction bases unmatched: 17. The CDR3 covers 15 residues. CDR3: CASASTGAAIYEQFF. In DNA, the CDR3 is TGTGCCAGCGCTTCAACAGGGGCCGCTATCTACGAGCAGTTCTTC.

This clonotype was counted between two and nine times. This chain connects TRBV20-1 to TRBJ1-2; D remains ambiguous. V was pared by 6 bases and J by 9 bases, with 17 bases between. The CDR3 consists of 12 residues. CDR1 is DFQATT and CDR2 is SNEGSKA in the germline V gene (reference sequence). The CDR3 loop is CSAPEENQSYTF. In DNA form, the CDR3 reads TGCAGTGCCCCAGAGGAGAACCAAAGCTACACCTTC.

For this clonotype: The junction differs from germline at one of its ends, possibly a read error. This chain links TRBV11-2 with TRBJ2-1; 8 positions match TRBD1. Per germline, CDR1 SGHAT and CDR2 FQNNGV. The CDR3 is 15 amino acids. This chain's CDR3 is CASSPGQTGDNGQFF. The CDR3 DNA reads TGTGCCAGCAGCCCCGGACAGACAGGGGACAATGGGCAGTTCTTC. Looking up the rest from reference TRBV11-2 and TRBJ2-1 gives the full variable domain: EAGVAQSPRYKIIEKRQSVAFWCNPISGHATLYWYQQILGQGPKLLIQFQNNGVVDDSQLPKDRFSAERLKGVDSTLKIQPAKLEDSAVYLCASSPGQTGDNGQFFGPGTRLTVL.

As DNA, the CDR3 is TGTGCCAGCAGCCGAACAGGGACGAACACCGGGGAGCTGTTTTTT. It yields the protein CASSRTGTNTGELFF. The V gene is TRBV11-2, the J gene TRBJ2-2, with TRBD1 as a possible D gene (6 bases). Germline V CDR1 and CDR2: SGHAT, FQNNGV. Trimming shortened V by 5 bases and J by 0 bases, and 10 bases separated the two germline ends. This CDR3 comprises 15 residues.

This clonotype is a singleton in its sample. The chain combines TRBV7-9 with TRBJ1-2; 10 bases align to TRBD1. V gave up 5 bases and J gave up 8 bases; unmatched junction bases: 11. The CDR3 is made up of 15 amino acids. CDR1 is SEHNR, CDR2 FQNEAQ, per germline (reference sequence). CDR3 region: CASSPGTGDATGYTF. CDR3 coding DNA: TGTGCCAGCAGCCCCGGGACAGGGGATGCTACGGGCTACACCTTC.

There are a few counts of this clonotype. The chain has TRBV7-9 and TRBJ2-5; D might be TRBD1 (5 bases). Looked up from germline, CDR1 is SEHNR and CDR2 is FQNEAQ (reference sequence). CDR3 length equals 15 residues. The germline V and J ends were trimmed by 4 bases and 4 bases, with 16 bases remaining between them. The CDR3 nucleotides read TGTGCCAGCAGCTCAAAGGGGTCCATGGCAGAGACCCAGTACTTC. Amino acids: CASSSKGSMAETQYF.

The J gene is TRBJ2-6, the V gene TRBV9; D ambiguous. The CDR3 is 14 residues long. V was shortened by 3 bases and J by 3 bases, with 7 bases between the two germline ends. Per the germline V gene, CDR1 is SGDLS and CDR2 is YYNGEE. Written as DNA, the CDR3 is TGTGCCAGCAGCGGGTATAATGGGGCCAACGTCCTGACTTTC. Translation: CASSGYNGANVLTF.

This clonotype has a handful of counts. This CDR3 reads CASTRGSYEQYF. The CDR3 nucleotides read TGTGCCAGCACCCGGGGCTCCTACGAGCAGTACTTC. The chain carries TRBV2 and TRBJ2-7, with TRBD2 as a possible D gene (5 bases). The CDR3 is made up of 12 amino acids. CDR1 and CDR2 (germline): SNHLY, FYNNEI. Trimming took off 7 bases at V and 0 bases at J, with 7 bases between the two ends.

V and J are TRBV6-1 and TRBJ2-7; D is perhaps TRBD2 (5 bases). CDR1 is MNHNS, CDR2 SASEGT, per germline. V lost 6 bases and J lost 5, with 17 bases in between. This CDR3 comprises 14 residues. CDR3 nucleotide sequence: TGTGCCAGCAGGGCTGCGGGCACCCCCAACGAGCAGTACTTC. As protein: CASRAAGTPNEQYF.

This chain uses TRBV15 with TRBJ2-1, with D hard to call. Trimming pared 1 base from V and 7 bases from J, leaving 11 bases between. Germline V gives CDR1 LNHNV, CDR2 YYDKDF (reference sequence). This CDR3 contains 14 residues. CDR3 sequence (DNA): TGTGCCACCAGCAGAGCCAGACCATCTAATGAGCAGTTCTTC. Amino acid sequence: CATSRARPSNEQFF.

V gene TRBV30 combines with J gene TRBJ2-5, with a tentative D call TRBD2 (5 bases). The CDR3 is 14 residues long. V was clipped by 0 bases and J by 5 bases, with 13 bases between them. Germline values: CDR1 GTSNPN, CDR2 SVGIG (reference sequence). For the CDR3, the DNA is TGTGCCTGGAGTGTACTAGGCAGGTGGGAGACCCAGTACTTC. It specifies CAWSVLGRWETQYF.

The CDR3 protein is CASSFGQGINSPYEQYF. As DNA, the CDR3 is TGCGCCAGCAGCTTCGGACAGGGTATTAATTCTCCCTACGAGCAGTACTTC. The rearrangement uses TRBV5-1 and TRBJ2-7; 8 bases are a match to TRBD1. V was pared by 2 bases and J by 2 bases, with 12 bases of the junction left unmatched. The CDR3 runs 17 residues. Germline CDR1 SGHRS, CDR2 YFSETQ.

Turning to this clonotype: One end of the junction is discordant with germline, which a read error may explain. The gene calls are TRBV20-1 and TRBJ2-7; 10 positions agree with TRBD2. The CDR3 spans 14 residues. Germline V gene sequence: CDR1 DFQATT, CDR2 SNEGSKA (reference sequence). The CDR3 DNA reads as TGCAGTGCTAGGGCTAGCGGGGGCCTTTACGGGCAGTACTTC. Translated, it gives CSARASGGLYGQYF.

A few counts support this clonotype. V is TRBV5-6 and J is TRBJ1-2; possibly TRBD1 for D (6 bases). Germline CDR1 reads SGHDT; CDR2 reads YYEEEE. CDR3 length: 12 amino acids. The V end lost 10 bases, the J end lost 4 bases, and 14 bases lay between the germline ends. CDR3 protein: CASRGGGYGYTF. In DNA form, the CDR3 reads TGTGCCTCTCGAGGAGGGGGCTATGGCTACACCTTC.

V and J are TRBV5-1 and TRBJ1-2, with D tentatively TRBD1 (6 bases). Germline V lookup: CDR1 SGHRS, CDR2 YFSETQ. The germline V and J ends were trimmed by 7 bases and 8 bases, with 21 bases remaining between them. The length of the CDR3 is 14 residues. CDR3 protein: CASAPGHLTNGYTF. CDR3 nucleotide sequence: TGCGCCAGCGCGCCGGGACACCTCACGAACGGCTACACCTTC. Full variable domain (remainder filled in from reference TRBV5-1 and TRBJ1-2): KAGVTQTPRYLIKTRGQQVTLSCSPISGHRSVSWYQQTPGQGLQFLFEYFSETQRNKGNFPGRFSGRQFSNSRSEMNVSTLELGDSALYLCASAPGHLTNGYTFGSGTRLTVV.

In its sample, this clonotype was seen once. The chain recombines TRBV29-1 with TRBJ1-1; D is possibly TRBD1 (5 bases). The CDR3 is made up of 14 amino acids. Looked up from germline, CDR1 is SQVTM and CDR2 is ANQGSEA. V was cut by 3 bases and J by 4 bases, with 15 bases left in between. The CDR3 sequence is CSVDGGFMSTEAFF. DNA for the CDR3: TGCAGCGTTGATGGGGGATTCATGAGCACTGAAGCTTTCTTT. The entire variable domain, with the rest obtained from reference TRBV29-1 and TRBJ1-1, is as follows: SAVISQKPSRDICQRGTSLTIQCQVDSQVTMMFWYRQQPGQSLTLIATANQGSEATYESGFVIDKFPISRPNLTFSTLTVSNMSPEDSSIYLCSVDGGFMSTEAFFGQGTRLTVV.

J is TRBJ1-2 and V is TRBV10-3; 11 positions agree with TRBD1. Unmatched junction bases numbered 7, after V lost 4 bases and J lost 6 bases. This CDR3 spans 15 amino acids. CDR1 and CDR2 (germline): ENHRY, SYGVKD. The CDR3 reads CAISALGQGANGYTF. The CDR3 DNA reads TGTGCCATCAGTGCATTAGGACAGGGGGCAAATGGCTACACCTTC.

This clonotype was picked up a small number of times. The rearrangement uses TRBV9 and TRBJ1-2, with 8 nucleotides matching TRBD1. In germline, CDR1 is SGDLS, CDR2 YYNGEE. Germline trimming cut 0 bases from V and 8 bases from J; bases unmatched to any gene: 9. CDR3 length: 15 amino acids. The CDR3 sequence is CASSVGPGGSDGYTF. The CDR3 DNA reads TGTGCCAGCAGCGTAGGCCCAGGGGGCTCGGACGGCTACACCTTC.

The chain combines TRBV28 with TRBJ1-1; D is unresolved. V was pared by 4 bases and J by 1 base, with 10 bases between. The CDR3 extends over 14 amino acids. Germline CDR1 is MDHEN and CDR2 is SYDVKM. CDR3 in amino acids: CASSSSTSNTEAFF. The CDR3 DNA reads TGTGCCAGCAGTTCCTCGACATCGAACACTGAAGCTTTCTTT.

CDR3 nucleotides: TGTGCCAGCAGACGTAACCCAGGGAAGGACACTGAAGCTTTCTTT. It codes for CASRRNPGKDTEAFF. This rearrangement joins TRBV12-3 or TRBV12-4 to TRBJ1-1; D might be TRBD1 (5 bases). The CDR3 has 15 residues. V was shortened by 6 bases and J by 3 bases, with 17 bases between the two germline ends.

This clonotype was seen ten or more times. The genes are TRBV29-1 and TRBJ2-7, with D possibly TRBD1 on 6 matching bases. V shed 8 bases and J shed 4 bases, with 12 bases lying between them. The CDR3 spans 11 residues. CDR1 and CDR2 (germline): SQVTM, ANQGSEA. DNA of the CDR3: TGCAGCATGGGGACATCGTACGAGCAGTACTTC. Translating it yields CSMGTSYEQYF.

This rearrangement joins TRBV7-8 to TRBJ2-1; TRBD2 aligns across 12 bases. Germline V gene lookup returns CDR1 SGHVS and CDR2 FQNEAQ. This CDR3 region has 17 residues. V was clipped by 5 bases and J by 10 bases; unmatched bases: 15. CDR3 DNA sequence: TGTGCCAGCAGCAGCGAGGCTAGCGGGGGGGCCCTGTGGGAGCAGTTCTTC. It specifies CASSSEASGGALWEQFF.

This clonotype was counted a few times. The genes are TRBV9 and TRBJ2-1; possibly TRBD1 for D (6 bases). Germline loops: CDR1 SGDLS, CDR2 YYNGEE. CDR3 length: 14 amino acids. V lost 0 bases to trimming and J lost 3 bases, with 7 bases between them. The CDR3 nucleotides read TGTGCCAGCAGCGTAGGGGACAACTACAATGAGCAGTTCTTC. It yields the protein CASSVGDNYNEQFF.

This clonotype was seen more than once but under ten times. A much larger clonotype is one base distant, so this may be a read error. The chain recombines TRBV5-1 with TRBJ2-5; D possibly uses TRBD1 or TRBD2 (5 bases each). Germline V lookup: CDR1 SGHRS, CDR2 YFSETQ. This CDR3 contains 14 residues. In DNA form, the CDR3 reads TGCGCCAGCAGCTCGAGGGGATACCAAGAGACCCGGTACTTC. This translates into CASSSRGYQETRYF.

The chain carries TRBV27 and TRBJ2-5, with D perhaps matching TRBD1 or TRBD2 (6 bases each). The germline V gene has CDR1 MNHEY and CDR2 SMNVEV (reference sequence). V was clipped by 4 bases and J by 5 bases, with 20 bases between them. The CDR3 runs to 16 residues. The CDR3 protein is CASSSQTGARGETQYF. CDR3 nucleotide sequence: TGTGCCAGCAGTTCCCAAACGGGGGCCCGAGGGGAGACCCAGTACTTC.

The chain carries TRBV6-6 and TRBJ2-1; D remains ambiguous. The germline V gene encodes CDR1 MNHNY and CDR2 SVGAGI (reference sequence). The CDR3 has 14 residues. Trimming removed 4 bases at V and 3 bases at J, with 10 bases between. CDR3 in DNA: TGTGCCAGCAGTTCTCCCCTAGGCTACAATGAGCAGTTCTTC. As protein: CASSSPLGYNEQFF.

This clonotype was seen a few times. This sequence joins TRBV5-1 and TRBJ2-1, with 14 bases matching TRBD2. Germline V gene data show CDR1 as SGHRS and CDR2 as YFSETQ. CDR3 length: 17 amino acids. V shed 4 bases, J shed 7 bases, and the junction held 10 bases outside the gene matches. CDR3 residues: CASSILPGLAGVNEQFF. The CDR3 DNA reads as TGCGCCAGCAGCATCCTACCGGGACTAGCGGGGGTGAATGAGCAGTTCTTC.

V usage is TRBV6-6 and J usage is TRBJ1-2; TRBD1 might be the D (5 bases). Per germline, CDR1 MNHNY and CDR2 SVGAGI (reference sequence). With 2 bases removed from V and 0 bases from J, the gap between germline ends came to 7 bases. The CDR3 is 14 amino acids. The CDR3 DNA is TGTGCCAGCAGTTACAGGGGAACTAACTATGGCTACACCTTC. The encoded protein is CASSYRGTNYGYTF.

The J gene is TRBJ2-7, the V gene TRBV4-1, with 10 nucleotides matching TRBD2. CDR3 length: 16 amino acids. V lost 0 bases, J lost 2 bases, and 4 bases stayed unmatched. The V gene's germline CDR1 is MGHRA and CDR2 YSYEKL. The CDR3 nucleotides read TGCGCCAGCAGCCAAGAGTACAGCGGGGGGGCCTACGAGCAGTACTTC. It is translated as CASSQEYSGGAYEQYF.

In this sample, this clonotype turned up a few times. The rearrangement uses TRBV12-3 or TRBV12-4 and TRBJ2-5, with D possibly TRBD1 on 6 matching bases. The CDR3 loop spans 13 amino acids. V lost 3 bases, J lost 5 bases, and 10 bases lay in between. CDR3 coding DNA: TGTGCCAGCAGTTTTGTCCAGGGGGAGACCCAGTACTTC. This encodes CASSFVQGETQYF.

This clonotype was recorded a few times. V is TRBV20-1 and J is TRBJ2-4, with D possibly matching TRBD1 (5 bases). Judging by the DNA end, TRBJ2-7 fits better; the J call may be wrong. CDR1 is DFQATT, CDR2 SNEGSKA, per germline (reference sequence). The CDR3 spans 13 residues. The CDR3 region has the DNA TGCAGTGCTCCAGGGCAATCCACCTACGAGCAGTACTTC. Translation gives CSAPGQSTYEQYF.

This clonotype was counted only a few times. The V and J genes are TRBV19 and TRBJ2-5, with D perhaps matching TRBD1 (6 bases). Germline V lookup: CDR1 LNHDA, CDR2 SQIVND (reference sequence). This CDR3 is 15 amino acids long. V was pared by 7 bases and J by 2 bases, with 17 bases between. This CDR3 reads CASTKGTSLQETQYF. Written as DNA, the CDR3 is TGTGCCAGTACCAAGGGGACATCACTACAAGAGACCCAGTACTTC.